Described below is a single T cell receptor (beta chain) sequence and its context. This record belongs to a study of cytomegalovirus exposure and HLA in healthy donors. Germline trimming cut 3 bases from V and 4 bases from J; bases unmatched to any gene: 11. The germline V gene encodes CDR1 GTSNPN and CDR2 SVGIG (reference sequence). The CDR3 length is 15 residues. Clones were read by immunoSEQ multiplex PCR, and TCRdb kept only the in-frame ones, dropping some. The sample carries about 220,000 clones, 80% to 95% recorded once. Among the 110 or so subjects of the validation cohort, separate from the approximately 660-subject first cohort, were the donors.

This TCR was sampled from a woman aged 18-29 years in good health and CMV-seronegative. The sample was PBMCs. The V call is TRBV30, the J call TRBJ1-2, with 7 bases aligning to TRBD1. The CDR3 sequence: CAWRKGRGLGYGYTF. The CDR3 coding sequence is TGTGCCTGGAGGAAGGGTAGGGGGCTTGGCTATGGCTACACCTTC. The whole variable domain, remainder taken from reference TRBV30 and TRBJ1-2, is SQTIHQWPATLVQPVGSPLSLECTVEGTSNPNLYWYRQAAGRGLQLLFYSVGIGQISSEVPQNLSASRPQDRQFILSSKKLLLSDSGFYLCAWRKGRGLGYGYTFGSGTRLTVV.